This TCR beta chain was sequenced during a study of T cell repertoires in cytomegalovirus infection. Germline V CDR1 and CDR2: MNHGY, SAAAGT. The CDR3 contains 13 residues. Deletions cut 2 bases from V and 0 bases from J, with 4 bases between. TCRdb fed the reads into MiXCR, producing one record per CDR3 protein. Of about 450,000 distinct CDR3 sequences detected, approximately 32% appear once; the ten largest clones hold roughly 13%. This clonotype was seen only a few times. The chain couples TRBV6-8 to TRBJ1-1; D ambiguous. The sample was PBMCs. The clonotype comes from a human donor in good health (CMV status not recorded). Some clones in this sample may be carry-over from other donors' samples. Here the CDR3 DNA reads TGTGCCAGCAGTTACCAGATGAACACTGAAGCTTTCTTT. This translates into CASSYQMNTEAFF.